This entry lists 25 T cell receptor beta chains sequenced from one sample in a study of blood T cell repertoires in COVID-19. Profiled with immunoSEQ multiplex PCR; TCRdb holds only in-frame clones, not every one. This table has about 210,000 clones, roughly nine tenths appearing once. Sequenced input: peripheral blood. The receptors stem from a middle-aged man with acute or convalescent COVID-19.

The rearrangement uses TRBV28 and TRBJ1-6, with 9 positions matching TRBD1. Germline trimming cut 7 bases from V and 9 bases from J; bases unmatched to any gene: 10. The CDR3 is 15 amino acids. Germline V CDR1 and CDR2: MDHEN, SYDVKM. CDR3: CASIPGQGVSSPLHF. CDR3 bases: TGTGCCAGCATCCCGGGACAGGGAGTGAGTTCACCCCTCCACTTT.

CDR3 sequence: CAWRASGSYNEQFF. As DNA, the CDR3 is TGTGCCTGGAGAGCTAGCGGGAGTTACAATGAGCAGTTCTTC. The chain employs TRBV30 and TRBJ2-1; 10 bases match TRBD2. V was pared by 3 bases and J by 4 bases, with 3 bases of the junction left unmatched. This CDR3 region has 14 residues. The germline V gene encodes CDR1 GTSNPN and CDR2 SVGIG (reference sequence).

The rearrangement uses TRBV7-9 and TRBJ2-3; D remains ambiguous. The germline V and J ends were trimmed by 5 bases and 2 bases, with 11 bases remaining between them. The CDR3 covers 14 residues. From germline, CDR1 is SEHNR and CDR2 FQNEAQ (reference sequence). The CDR3 region is CASSPVGFTDTQYF. DNA of the CDR3: TGTGCCAGCAGCCCAGTGGGCTTCACAGATACGCAGTATTTT.

This chain connects TRBV2 to TRBJ1-5; D remains ambiguous. Germline loops: CDR1 SNHLY, CDR2 FYNNEI. With 3 bases removed from V and 2 bases from J, the gap between germline ends came to 5 bases. The CDR3 runs to 13 residues. The CDR3 loop is CASSDPGNQPQHF. CDR3 in DNA: TGTGCCAGCAGTGACCCCGGCAATCAGCCCCAGCATTTT. Supplemented by reference TRBV2 and TRBJ1-5, the full variable domain reads EPEVTQTPSHQVTQMGQEVILRCVPISNHLYFYWYRQILGQKVEFLVSFYNNEISEKSEIFDDQFSVERPDGSNFTLKIRSTKLEDSAMYFCASSDPGNQPQHFGDGTRLSIL.

J is TRBJ1-3 and V is TRBV30; 9 positions match TRBD1. Germline-derived CDR1 and CDR2 are GTSNPN and SVGIG (reference sequence). The V segment lost 5 bases and the J segment 4 bases; nucleotides outside the gene matches: 0. This CDR3 comprises 12 residues. The chain's CDR3 is CAWGTGGNTIYF. CDR3 bases: TGTGCCTGGGGGACAGGGGGAAACACCATATATTTT.

The chain carries TRBV7-9 and TRBJ1-1; 11 bases map to TRBD1. Trimming took 6 bases from V and 6 from J; bases not matched to a gene: 9. The CDR3 length is 15 residues. Germline values: CDR1 SEHNR, CDR2 FQNEAQ (reference sequence). CDR3 bases: TGTGCCAGCAGATTGGGGACAGGGGGAATGGCTGAAGCTTTCTTT. This sequence encodes CASRLGTGGMAEAFF. Variable domain in full (rest from reference TRBV7-9 and TRBJ1-1): DTGVSQNPRHKITKRGQNVTFRCDPISEHNRLYWYRQTLGQGPEFLTYFQNEAQLEKSRLLSDRFSAERPKGSFSTLEIQRTEQGDSAMYLCASRLGTGGMAEAFFGQGTRLTVV.

This rearrangement joins TRBV3-1 (or the pseudogene TRBV3-2) to TRBJ2-1, with 8 bases aligning to TRBD2. This CDR3 comprises 18 residues. The ends lost 2 bases at V and 0 bases at J; junction bases unmatched: 9. Germline assignment: CDR1 LGHDT and CDR2 YNNKEL (reference sequence). CDR3 in amino acids: CASSQPTLSGSSYNEQFF. Here the CDR3 DNA reads TGTGCCAGCAGCCAACCAACCCTAAGCGGGAGCTCCTACAATGAGCAGTTCTTC.

There are many counts of this clone. The chain employs TRBV24-1 and TRBJ2-2; D is possibly TRBD2 (6 bases). This CDR3 comprises 13 residues. V lost 9 bases to trimming and J lost 5 bases, with 12 bases between them. Germline V gives CDR1 KGHDR, CDR2 SFDVKD. CDR3 amino acids: CATESGWTGELFF. Written as DNA, the CDR3 is TGTGCCACCGAGAGCGGGTGGACCGGGGAGCTGTTTTTT.

This chain joins TRBV19 and TRBJ1-1; D unresolved. The CDR3 loop spans 16 amino acids. V was trimmed by 6 bases and J by 4 bases, leaving 21 bases between them. Per germline, CDR1 LNHDA and CDR2 SQIVND (reference sequence). The CDR3 is CASRRPTSARGTEAFF. The CDR3 bases are TGTGCCAGTAGGAGGCCAACTAGTGCCCGAGGCACTGAAGCTTTCTTT.

V and J are TRBV25-1 and TRBJ2-1; no firm D call. Germline V gives CDR1 MGHDK, CDR2 SYGVNS. CDR3 length equals 14 residues. V was cut by 0 bases and J by 3 bases, with 6 bases left in between. The CDR3 is CASSEYTRYNEQFF. CDR3 bases: TGTGCCAGCAGTGAATATACTCGCTACAATGAGCAGTTCTTC.

The V call is TRBV18, the J call TRBJ1-1, with 9 bases that match TRBD1. Germline-derived CDR1 and CDR2 are KGHSH and LQKENI. Trimming removed 2 bases from V and 3 bases from J; junction bases left unmatched: 13. The CDR3 contains 18 residues. The CDR3 is CASSPTHPGTGSHTEAFF. DNA for the CDR3: TGTGCCAGCTCACCAACCCATCCCGGGACAGGGTCCCACACTGAAGCTTTCTTT.

This chain joins TRBV29-1 and TRBJ1-2, with a possible D match to TRBD1 (6 bases). Trimming shortened V by 4 bases and J by 4 bases, and 16 bases separated the two germline ends. Germline CDR1 is SQVTM and CDR2 is ANQGSEA. This CDR3 has 14 residues. The CDR3 reads CSVAETGLGYGYTF. CDR3 DNA sequence: TGCAGCGTTGCCGAAACAGGGTTAGGCTATGGCTACACCTTC.

V gene TRBV7-2 combines with J gene TRBJ2-1; 10 bases align to TRBD2. V trimming: 1 base; J trimming: 9 bases; junction bases outside the gene matches: 6. The CDR3 contains 15 residues. In germline, CDR1 is SGHTA, CDR2 FQGNSA. CDR3 DNA sequence: TGTGCCAGCAGCTTAGTAACAGCGGGAGGGAGTGAGCAGTTCTTC. Its translation: CASSLVTAGGSEQFF.

The chain has TRBV6-5 and TRBJ2-7; a weak D match, TRBD2 (6 bases). Germline CDR1 and CDR2: MNHEY and SVGAGI. This CDR3 contains 15 residues. The V end lost 7 bases, the J end lost 6 bases, and 22 bases lay between the germline ends. The DNA of the CDR3 is TGTGCCAGCACTACCACTGATCAAATGGAGGGCGAGCAGTACTTC. Translation: CASTTTDQMEGEQYF.

This clone was found a few times. The rearrangement links TRBV27 to TRBJ2-2; maybe TRBD1 (5 bases). The CDR3 consists of 14 residues. The germline V gene has CDR1 MNHEY and CDR2 SMNVEV (reference sequence). Trimming took 6 bases from V and 1 from J, leaving 9 bases between them. The CDR3 sequence is CASRIQENTGELFF. In nucleotides, the CDR3 is TGTGCCAGCAGAATACAGGAGAACACCGGGGAGCTGTTTTTT.

The V gene is TRBV7-3, the J gene TRBJ2-7, with a possible D match to TRBD2 (6 bases). The germline V gene encodes CDR1 SGHTA and CDR2 FQGTGA. The CDR3 is made up of 12 amino acids. Trimming cost V 6 bases and J 5 bases, with 11 bases left between them. CDR3 sequence (DNA): TGTGCCAGCAGTCGGGGGAATCACGAGCAGTACTTC. Residues: CASSRGNHEQYF.

This clone has only one observation. In nucleotides, the CDR3 is TGTGCCACCCAAGAATACAGGGGGCTCTATGGCTACACCTTC. Protein product: CATQEYRGLYGYTF. The V gene is TRBV6-5, the J gene TRBJ1-2; TRBD1 matches at 9 bases. The CDR3 loop spans 14 amino acids. Trimming removed 10 bases from V and 4 bases from J; junction bases left unmatched: 10. CDR1 is MNHEY and CDR2 is SVGAGI in the germline V gene.

The genes are TRBV20-1 and TRBJ2-3; D unclear. Germline loops: CDR1 DFQATT, CDR2 SNEGSKA (reference sequence). Trimming left V 7 bases short and J 6 bases short, with 11 bases between. This CDR3 has 11 residues. The CDR3 DNA reads TGCAGTGTATCGTACAGCGATACGCAGTATTTT. Translation: CSVSYSDTQYF.

J is TRBJ2-5 and V is TRBV11-2; the match to TRBD2 covers 11 bases. CDR3 length: 19 residues. V shed 3 bases, J shed 2 bases, and the junction held 14 bases outside the gene matches. Per germline, CDR1 SGHAT and CDR2 FQNNGV. The CDR3 loop reads CASSFLSNKLAGVQETQYF. The CDR3 DNA follows: TGTGCCAGCAGCTTCCTCTCGAATAAACTAGCGGGAGTTCAAGAGACCCAGTACTTC.

This sequence joins TRBV6-4 and TRBJ1-1; TRBD1 might be the D (5 bases). The CDR3 is 15 residues long. Trimming removed 0 bases from V and 2 bases from J, with 10 bases in between. CDR1 is MRHNA and CDR2 is SNTAGT in the germline V gene. CDR3 amino acids: CASSDSSGANTEAFF. CDR3 nucleotides: TGTGCCAGCAGTGACTCGAGTGGGGCCAACACTGAAGCTTTCTTT.

This CDR3 is CASSSLTGTLTEAFF. In DNA form, the CDR3 reads TGTGCCAGCAGCTCCCTGACAGGGACCCTAACTGAAGCTTTCTTT. The chain is built from TRBV4-2 and TRBJ1-1; 7 nucleotides agree with TRBD1. J was trimmed by 5 bases and V by 5 bases; bases with no gene match: 11. The CDR3 runs to 15 residues. Looked up from germline, CDR1 is LGHNA and CDR2 is YNFKEQ.

In this sample, this clone turned up once. The rearrangement uses TRBV11-1 and TRBJ1-4; no definite D call. Germline CDR1 and CDR2: SGHAT and FQDESV (reference sequence). The V gene lost 3 bases and the J gene lost 4 bases, with 9 bases spanning the gap. This CDR3 has 14 residues. The CDR3 nucleotides are TGTGCCAGCAGCTTTGGGCAGATTAATGAAAAACTGTTTTTT. Protein sequence: CASSFGQINEKLFF.

CDR3 DNA sequence: TGTGCCAGCAGCTTAGGAGCGGCGGGGGACTATGGCTACACCTTC. It specifies CASSLGAAGDYGYTF. The J gene is TRBJ1-2, the V gene TRBV11-2; a possible D gene is TRBD1 (5 bases). The V end was cut by 1 base, the J end by 3 bases, with 12 bases between. CDR3 length: 15 residues. From germline, CDR1 is SGHAT and CDR2 FQNNGV.

The chain links TRBV7-2 to TRBJ2-3, with 9 bases lining up with TRBD2. This CDR3 contains 14 residues. Germline V lookup: CDR1 SGHTA, CDR2 FQGNSA. Trimming took 5 bases from V and 4 from J; bases not matched to a gene: 4. CDR3 DNA: TGTGCCAGCAGCCGGAGACTAGCGGCAGATACGCAGTATTTT. Residues: CASSRRLAADTQYF.

The J gene is TRBJ1-1, the V gene TRBV20-1, with D perhaps matching TRBD1 (6 bases). The germline V gene has CDR1 DFQATT and CDR2 SNEGSKA (reference sequence). V gave up 3 bases and J gave up 4 bases, with 12 bases separating them. CDR3 length: 13 amino acids. The CDR3 loop reads CSASKGVGTEAFF. CDR3 sequence (DNA): TGCAGTGCTAGTAAGGGGGTTGGCACTGAAGCTTTCTTT.